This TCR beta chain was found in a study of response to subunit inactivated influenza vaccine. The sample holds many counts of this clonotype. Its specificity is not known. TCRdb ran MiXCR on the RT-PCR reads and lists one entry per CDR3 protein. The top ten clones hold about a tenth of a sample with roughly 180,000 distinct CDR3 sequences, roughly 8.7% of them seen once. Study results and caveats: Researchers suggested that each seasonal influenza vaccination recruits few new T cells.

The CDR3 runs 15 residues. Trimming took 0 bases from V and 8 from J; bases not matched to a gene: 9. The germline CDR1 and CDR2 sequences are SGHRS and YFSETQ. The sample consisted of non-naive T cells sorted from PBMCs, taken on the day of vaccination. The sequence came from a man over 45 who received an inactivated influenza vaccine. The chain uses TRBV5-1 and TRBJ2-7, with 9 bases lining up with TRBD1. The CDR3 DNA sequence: TGCGCCAGCAGCTTGGCCGGGACAGGGAAAGGAAAGCAGTACTTC. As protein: CASSLAGTGKGKQYF. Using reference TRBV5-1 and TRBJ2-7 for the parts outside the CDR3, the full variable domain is KAGVTQTPRYLIKTRGQQVTLSCSPISGHRSVSWYQQTPGQGLQFLFEYFSETQRNKGNFPGRFSGRQFSNSRSEMNVSTLELGDSALYLCASSLAGTGKGKQYFGPGTRLTVT.